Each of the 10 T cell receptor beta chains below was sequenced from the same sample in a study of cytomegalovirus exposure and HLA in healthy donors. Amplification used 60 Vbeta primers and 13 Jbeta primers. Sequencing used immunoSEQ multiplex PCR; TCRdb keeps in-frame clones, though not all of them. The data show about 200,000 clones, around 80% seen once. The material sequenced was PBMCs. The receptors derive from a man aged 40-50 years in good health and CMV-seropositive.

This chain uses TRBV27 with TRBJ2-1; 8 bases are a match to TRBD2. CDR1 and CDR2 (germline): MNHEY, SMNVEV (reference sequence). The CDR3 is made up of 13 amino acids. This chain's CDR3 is CVTGTRPYNEQFF. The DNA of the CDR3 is TGTGTTACCGGGACTAGACCCTACAATGAGCAGTTCTTC.

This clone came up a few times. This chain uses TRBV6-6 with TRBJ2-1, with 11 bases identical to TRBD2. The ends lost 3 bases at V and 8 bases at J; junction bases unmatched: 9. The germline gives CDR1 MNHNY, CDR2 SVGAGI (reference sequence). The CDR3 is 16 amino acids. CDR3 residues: CASSYKTSGSRYEQFF. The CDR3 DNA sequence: TGTGCCAGCAGTTATAAAACTAGCGGGAGTAGGTATGAGCAGTTCTTC.

CDR3 in DNA: TGTGCCAGTAGTACCGGGACAGGGCTTGGCTACACCTTC. Protein sequence: CASSTGTGLGYTF. The chain has TRBV19 and TRBJ1-2; TRBD1 matches at 9 bases. CDR1 and CDR2 from the germline V gene are LNHDA and SQIVND (reference sequence). This CDR3 spans 13 amino acids. V trimming: 4 bases; J trimming: 7 bases; junction bases outside the gene matches: 4.

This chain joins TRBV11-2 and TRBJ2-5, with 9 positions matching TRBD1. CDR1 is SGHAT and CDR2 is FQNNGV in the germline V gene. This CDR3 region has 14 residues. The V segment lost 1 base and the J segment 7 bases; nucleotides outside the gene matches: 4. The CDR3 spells CASSLGTGEVTQYF. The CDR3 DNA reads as TGTGCCAGCAGCTTAGGGACAGGGGAGGTGACCCAGTACTTC.

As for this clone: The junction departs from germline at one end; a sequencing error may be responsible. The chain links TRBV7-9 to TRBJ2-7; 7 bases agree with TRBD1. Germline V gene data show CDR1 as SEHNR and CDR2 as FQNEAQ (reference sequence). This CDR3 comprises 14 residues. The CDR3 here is CSSSLGQASYEQYF. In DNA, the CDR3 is TGTTCCAGCAGCTTAGGACAGGCCTCCTACGAGCAGTACTTC. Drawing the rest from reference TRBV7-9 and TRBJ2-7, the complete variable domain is DTGVSQNPRHKITKRGQNVTFRCDPISEHNRLYWYRQTLGQGPEFLTYFQNEAQLEKSRLLSDRFSAERPKGSFSTLEIQRTEQGDSAMYLCSSSLGQASYEQYFGPGTRLTVT.

This CDR3 reads CASSERLLAGPRYEQYF. CDR3 coding DNA: TGTGCCAGCAGTGAACGCCTACTAGCGGGGCCTCGCTACGAGCAGTACTTC. This chain joins TRBV6-1 and TRBJ2-7; 10 bases agree with TRBD2. The CDR3 extends over 17 amino acids. CDR1 and CDR2 (germline): MNHNS, SASEGT. V lost 2 bases and J lost 3; bases outside the gene matches: 10.

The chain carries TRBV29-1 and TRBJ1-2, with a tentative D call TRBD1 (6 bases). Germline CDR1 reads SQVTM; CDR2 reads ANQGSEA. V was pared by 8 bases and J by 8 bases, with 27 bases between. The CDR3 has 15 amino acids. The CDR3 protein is CSHSFGQSVKEGYTF. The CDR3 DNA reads TGCAGCCACTCCTTTGGACAGTCTGTAAAGGAGGGCTACACCTTC.

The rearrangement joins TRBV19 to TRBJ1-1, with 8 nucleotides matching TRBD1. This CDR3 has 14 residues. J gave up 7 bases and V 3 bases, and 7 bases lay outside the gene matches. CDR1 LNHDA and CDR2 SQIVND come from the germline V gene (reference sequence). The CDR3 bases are TGTGCCAGTAGTATCGGGACAGGAAACTTTGAAGCTTTCTTT. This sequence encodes CASSIGTGNFEAFF.

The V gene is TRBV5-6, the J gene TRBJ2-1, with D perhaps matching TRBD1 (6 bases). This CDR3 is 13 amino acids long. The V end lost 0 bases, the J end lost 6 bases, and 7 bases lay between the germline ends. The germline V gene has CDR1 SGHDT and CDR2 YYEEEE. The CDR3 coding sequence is TGTGCCAGCAGCTTGGTAGGGGGCAATGAGCAGTTCTTC. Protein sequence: CASSLVGGNEQFF. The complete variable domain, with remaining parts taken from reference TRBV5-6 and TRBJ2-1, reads DAGVTQSPTHLIKTRGQQVTLRCSPKSGHDTVSWYQQALGQGPQFIFQYYEEEERQRGNFPDRFSGHQFPNYSSELNVNALLLGDSALYLCASSLVGGNEQFFGPGTRLTVL.

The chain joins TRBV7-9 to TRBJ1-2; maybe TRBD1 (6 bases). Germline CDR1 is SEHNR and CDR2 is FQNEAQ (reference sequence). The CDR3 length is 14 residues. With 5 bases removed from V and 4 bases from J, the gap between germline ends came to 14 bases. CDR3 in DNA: TGTGCCAGCAGCCAAGGGGGGGGGACCTATGGCTACACCTTC. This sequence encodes CASSQGGGTYGYTF.